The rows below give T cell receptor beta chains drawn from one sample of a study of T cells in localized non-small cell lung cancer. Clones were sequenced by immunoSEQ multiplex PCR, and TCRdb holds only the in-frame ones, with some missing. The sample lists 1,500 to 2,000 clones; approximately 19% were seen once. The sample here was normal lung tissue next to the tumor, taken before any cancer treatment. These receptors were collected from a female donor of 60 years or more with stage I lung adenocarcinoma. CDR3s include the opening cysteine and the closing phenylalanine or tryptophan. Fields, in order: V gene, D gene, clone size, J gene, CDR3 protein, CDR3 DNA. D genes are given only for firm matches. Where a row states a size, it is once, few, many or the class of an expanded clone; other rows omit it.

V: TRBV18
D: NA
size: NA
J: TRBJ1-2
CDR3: CASSPAGANYGYTF
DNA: TGTGCCAGCTCACCAGCGGGAGCTAACTATGGCTACACCTTC

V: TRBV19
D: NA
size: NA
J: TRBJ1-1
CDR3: CASSSHLNSNTEAFF
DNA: TGTGCCAGTAGTTCTCACCTGAATTCTAACACTGAAGCTTTCTTT

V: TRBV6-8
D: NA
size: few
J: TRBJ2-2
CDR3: CASRPRGPGELFF
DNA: TGTGCCAGCAGACCCCGCGGGCCCGGGGAGCTGTTTTTT

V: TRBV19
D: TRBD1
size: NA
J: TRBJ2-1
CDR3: CASSIVIGQAYEQFF
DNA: TGTGCCAGTAGTATAGTAATAGGACAGGCGTATGAGCAGTTCTTC

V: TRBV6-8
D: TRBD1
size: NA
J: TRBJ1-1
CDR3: CAITEDRDGAEAFF
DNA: TGTGCCATCACCGAGGACAGGGACGGGGCTGAAGCTTTCTTT

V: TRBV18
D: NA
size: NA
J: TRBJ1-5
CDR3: CASSPGDNFGPQHF
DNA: TGTGCCAGCTCACCAGGGGATAATTTCGGCCCCCAGCATTTT

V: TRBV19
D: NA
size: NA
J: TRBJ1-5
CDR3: CASSIGNQPQHF
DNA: TGTGCCAGTAGTATTGGCAATCAGCCCCAGCATTTT

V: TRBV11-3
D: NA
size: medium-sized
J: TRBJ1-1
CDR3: CASSLTGVLATEAFF
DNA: TGTGCCAGCAGCTTGACCGGGGTTCTGGCCACTGAAGCTTTCTTT

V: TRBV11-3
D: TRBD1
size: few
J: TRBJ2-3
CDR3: CASSLVKGADTQYF
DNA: TGTGCCAGCAGCTTGGTAAAGGGGGCGGATACGCAGTATTTT

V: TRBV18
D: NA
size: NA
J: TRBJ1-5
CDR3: CASSPGDSNQPQHF
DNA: TGTGCCAGCTCACCGGGCGACTCCAATCAGCCCCAGCATTTT

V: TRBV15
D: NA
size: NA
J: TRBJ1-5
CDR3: CATSPDSSNQPQHF
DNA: TGTGCCACCAGCCCCGACAGTAGCAATCAGCCCCAGCATTTT

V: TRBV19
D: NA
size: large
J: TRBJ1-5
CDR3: CASSRAFYSNQPQHF
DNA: TGTGCCAGTAGTCGAGCCTTTTATAGCAATCAGCCCCAGCATTTT

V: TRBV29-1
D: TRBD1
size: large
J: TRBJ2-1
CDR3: CSAPGDRGSYNEQFF
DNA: TGCAGCGCACCAGGGGACAGGGGGTCCTACAATGAGCAGTTCTTC

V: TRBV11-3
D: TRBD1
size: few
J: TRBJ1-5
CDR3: CASSLDRGRGQPQHF
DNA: TGTGCCAGCAGCTTAGACAGGGGGCGCGGCCAGCCCCAGCATTTT

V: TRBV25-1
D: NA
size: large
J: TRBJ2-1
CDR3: CASREGSSYNEQFF
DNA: TGTGCCAGCAGGGAAGGGAGCTCCTACAATGAGCAGTTCTTC

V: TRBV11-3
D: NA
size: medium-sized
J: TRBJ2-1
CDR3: CASSPRFALRNEQFF
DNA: TGTGCCAGCAGCCCCCGGTTTGCACTCCGAAATGAGCAGTTCTTC

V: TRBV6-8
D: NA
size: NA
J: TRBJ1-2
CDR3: CASSPRGSGYTF
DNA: TGTGCCAGCAGCCCCAGGGGAAGTGGCTACACCTTC

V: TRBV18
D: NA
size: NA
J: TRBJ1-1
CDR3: CASSPWGTYEAFF
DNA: TGTGCCAGCTCCCCCTGGGGAACGTATGAAGCTTTCTTT

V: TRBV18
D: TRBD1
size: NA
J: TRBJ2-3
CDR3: CASSPRTPGQGTADTQYF
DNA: TGTGCCAGCTCACCACGTACTCCGGGACAGGGGACGGCAGATACGCAGTATTTT

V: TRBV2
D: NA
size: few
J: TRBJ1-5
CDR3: CASSPDHSNQPQHF
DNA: TGTGCCAGCAGTCCCGACCATAGCAATCAGCCCCAGCATTTT

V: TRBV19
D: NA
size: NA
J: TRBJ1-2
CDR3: CASRPTDGYGYTF
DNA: TGTGCCAGTAGGCCGACAGATGGCTATGGCTACACCTTC

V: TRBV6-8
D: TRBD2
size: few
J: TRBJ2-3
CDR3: CASRGTSGGHSTDTQYF
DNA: TGTGCCAGCAGGGGGACTAGCGGGGGGCATAGCACAGATACGCAGTATTTT

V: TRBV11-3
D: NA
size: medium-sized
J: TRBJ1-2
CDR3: CASSLGGMGNYGYTF
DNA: TGTGCCAGCAGCTTGGGAGGGATGGGTAACTATGGCTACACCTTC

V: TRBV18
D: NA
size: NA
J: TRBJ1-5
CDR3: CASSPGPSFGYSNQPQHF
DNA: TGTGCCAGCTCACCGGGACCTAGTTTCGGCTATAGCAATCAGCCCCAGCATTTT

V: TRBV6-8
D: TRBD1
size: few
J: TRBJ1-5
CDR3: CASSETGGGNQPQHF
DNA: TGTGCCAGCAGTGAGACAGGGGGCGGCAATCAGCCCCAGCATTTT

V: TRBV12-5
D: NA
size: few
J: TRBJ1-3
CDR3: CASTLEGNTIYF
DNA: TGTGCCAGCACCCTGGAGGGAAACACCATATATTTT

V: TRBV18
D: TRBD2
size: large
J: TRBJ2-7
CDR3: CASSRTGGAEQYF
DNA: TGTGCCAGCTCACGTACCGGGGGGGCCGAGCAGTACTTC